This TCR beta chain was documented in a study of T cell responses to AZD1222 COVID-19 vaccine. Study conclusions and caveats: Spike-specific TCR depth and breadth grew after two AZD1222 doses. Every sample of the repertoires postdated the peak T cell response. Reportedly, nearly half the spike-specific TCRs target unmutated variant regions.

For this clone: What it binds is unknown.

V dropped 5 bases and J dropped 4 bases, with 12 bases sitting between them. CDR1 and CDR2 (germline): LNHDA, SQIVND (reference sequence). This CDR3 has 14 residues. Sequencing used immunoSEQ multiplex PCR; TCRdb keeps in-frame clones, though not all of them. Here the sample spans about 120,000 clones, about 90% being singletons. The sample consisted of peripheral blood, taken 28 days after the second AZD1222 dose. This receptor was obtained from an adult who received the AZD1222 COVID-19 vaccine. This chain joins TRBV19 and TRBJ1-3; D ambiguous. DNA of the CDR3: TGTGCCAGTAGTGCCGGGATGGAGGGAAACACCATATATTTT. Translation gives CASSAGMEGNTIYF.